One and the same sample provided the 10 T cell receptor beta chains below, sequenced in a study of T-cell reconstitution after alpha-beta-depleted transplantation in children. A TCRbeta library incorporating unique molecular identifiers was prepared. MiXCR, applied by TCRdb to the PCR reads, yields one record per CDR3 protein. The table shows roughly 570,000 distinct CDR3 sequences, with 25% to 30% occurring only once. Material: PBMCs, obtained before TCRalphabeta/CD19-depleted stem cell transplant. These receptors originate from a boy in the first two years of life with Wiskott-Aldrich syndrome, due to receive a stem cell transplant.

This chain connects TRBV4-2 to TRBJ1-5; 7 nucleotides agree with TRBD1. Trimming cost V 1 base and J 5 bases; bases outside gene matches: 5. The CDR3 runs 15 residues. The germline V gene has CDR1 LGHNA and CDR2 YNFKEQ. The CDR3 protein is CASSQGQDRYQPQHF. For the CDR3, the DNA is TGTGCCAGCAGCCAAGGGCAGGACAGGTATCAGCCCCAGCATTTT.

This chain uses TRBV14 with TRBJ2-7, with 9 positions matching TRBD2. Germline assignment: CDR1 SGHDN and CDR2 FVKESK. V gave up 1 base and J gave up 4 bases; unmatched junction bases: 8. This CDR3 is 16 amino acids long. The CDR3 nucleotides read TGTGCCAGCAGCCAAGCCCCGCGGGAGGGCCGATACGAGCAGTACTTC. Protein product: CASSQAPREGRYEQYF.

The rearrangement joins TRBV7-9 to TRBJ2-5; 7 positions agree with TRBD2. This CDR3 contains 15 residues. Trimming at V came to 3 bases and at J to 3 bases, leaving 7 bases not matched to a gene. Germline assignment: CDR1 SEHNR and CDR2 FQNEAQ (reference sequence). In DNA, the CDR3 is TGTGCCAGCAGCTTCGGTGGAGCGGGAAAAGAGACCCAGTACTTC. It translates to CASSFGGAGKETQYF.

The DNA of the CDR3 is TGCAGTGCCTCGGACGGATCAAGGTACGAGCAGTACTTC. Translation gives CSASDGSRYEQYF. The chain carries TRBV20-1 and TRBJ2-7, with D unresolved. The CDR3 runs to 13 residues. CDR1 and CDR2 from the germline V gene are DFQATT and SNEGSKA (reference sequence). V was cut by 6 bases and J by 4 bases, with 16 bases left in between.

J is TRBJ2-1 and V is TRBV27, with D uncertain. CDR1 is MNHEY, CDR2 SMNVEV, per germline (reference sequence). The V end was cut by 1 base, the J end by 0 bases, with 4 bases between. The length of the CDR3 is 14 residues. The CDR3 nucleotides are TGTGCCAGCAGTTTATTGGCCTCCTACAATGAGCAGTTCTTC. This translates into CASSLLASYNEQFF.

This clonotype has just a few counts. The chain carries TRBV20-1 and TRBJ2-7, with D tentatively TRBD1 (6 bases). Germline V gives CDR1 DFQATT, CDR2 SNEGSKA (reference sequence). This CDR3 has 15 amino acids. V was clipped by 0 bases and J by 5 bases, with 17 bases between them. CDR3 nucleotides: TGCAGTGCTAGAGACTGGGGGCAGGAGAGGAACGAGCAGTACTTC. Translation: CSARDWGQERNEQYF.

This clonotype was detected only a few times. The chain joins TRBV5-1 to TRBJ1-1; weak D call: TRBD1 (6 bases). Germline V gene data show CDR1 as SGHRS and CDR2 as YFSETQ. The length of the CDR3 is 17 residues. Trimming stripped 4 bases from V and 0 bases from J, with 19 bases between. DNA for the CDR3: TGCGCCAGCAGCCCAACAACAGGGAAAGCATTGAACACTGAAGCTTTCTTT. As protein: CASSPTTGKALNTEAFF. The whole variable domain, remainder taken from reference TRBV5-1 and TRBJ1-1, is KAGVTQTPRYLIKTRGQQVTLSCSPISGHRSVSWYQQTPGQGLQFLFEYFSETQRNKGNFPGRFSGRQFSNSRSEMNVSTLELGDSALYLCASSPTTGKALNTEAFFGQGTRLTVV.

V gene TRBV7-9 combines with J gene TRBJ1-6; D gene ambiguous. V lost 1 base, J lost 6 bases, and 7 bases lay in between. Germline V gene lookup returns CDR1 SEHNR and CDR2 FQNEAQ (reference sequence). CDR3 size: 14 residues. Here the CDR3 reads CASSLGGTNSPLHF. As DNA, the CDR3 is TGTGCCAGCAGCTTAGGGGGAACTAATTCACCCCTCCACTTT.

J is TRBJ2-3 and V is TRBV5-6; 9 positions match TRBD1. Germline V CDR1 and CDR2: SGHDT, YYEEEE. This CDR3 is 17 amino acids long. Unmatched junction bases numbered 13, after V lost 3 bases and J lost 5 bases. The CDR3 protein is CASSYKTGTGRVDTQYF. DNA for the CDR3: TGTGCCAGCAGCTACAAAACCGGGACAGGGAGGGTAGATACGCAGTATTTT.

This clonotype has only a few counts. The V call is TRBV20-1, the J call TRBJ2-1, with TRBD2 matching over 8 bases. Germline assignment: CDR1 DFQATT and CDR2 SNEGSKA (reference sequence). Trimming at V came to 3 bases and at J to 8 bases, leaving 9 bases not matched to a gene. The CDR3 extends over 14 amino acids. The CDR3 DNA sequence: TGCAGTGCTAGCGGGAGGGCGGGTCAATATGAGCAGTTCTTC. It codes for CSASGRAGQYEQFF.